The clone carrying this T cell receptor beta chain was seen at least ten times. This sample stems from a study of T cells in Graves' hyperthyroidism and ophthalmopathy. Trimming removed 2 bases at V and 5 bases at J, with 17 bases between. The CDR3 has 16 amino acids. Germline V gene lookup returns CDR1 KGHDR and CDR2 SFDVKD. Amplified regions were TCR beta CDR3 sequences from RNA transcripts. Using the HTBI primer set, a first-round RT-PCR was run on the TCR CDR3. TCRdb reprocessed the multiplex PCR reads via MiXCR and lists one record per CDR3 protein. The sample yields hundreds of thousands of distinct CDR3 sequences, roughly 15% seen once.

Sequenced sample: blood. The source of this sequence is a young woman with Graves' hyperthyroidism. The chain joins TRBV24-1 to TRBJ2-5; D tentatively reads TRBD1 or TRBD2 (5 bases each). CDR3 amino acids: CATSDYAGLGVETQYF. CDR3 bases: TGTGCCACCAGTGATTATGCAGGCCTGGGGGTGGAGACCCAGTACTTC.